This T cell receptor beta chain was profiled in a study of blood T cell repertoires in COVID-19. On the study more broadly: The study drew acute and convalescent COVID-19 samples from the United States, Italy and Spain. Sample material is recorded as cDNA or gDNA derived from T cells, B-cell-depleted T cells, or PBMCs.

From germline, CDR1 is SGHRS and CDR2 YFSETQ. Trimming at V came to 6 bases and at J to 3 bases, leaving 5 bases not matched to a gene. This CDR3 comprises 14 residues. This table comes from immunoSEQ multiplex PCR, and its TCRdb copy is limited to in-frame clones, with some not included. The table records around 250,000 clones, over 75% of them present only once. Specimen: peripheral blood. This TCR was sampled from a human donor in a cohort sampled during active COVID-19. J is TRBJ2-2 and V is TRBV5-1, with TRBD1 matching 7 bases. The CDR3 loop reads CASKTTGDTGELFF. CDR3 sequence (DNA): TGCGCCAGCAAAACCACAGGGGACACCGGGGAGCTGTTTTTT.